This T cell receptor beta chain was documented in a study of T cells in women clearing cervical HPV infection (dated by TCRdb to between 2018 and 2020). As for the study more broadly: Cases were roughly 23 women with histologically confirmed HPV16-related CIN3 or worse, including 2 invasive cancers. For cases, a median interval of nearly 150 days, with an interquartile range of roughly 80 to 200 days, was observed between lesion detection and blood sampling. Because only a few women had HLA typing data, the possibility that HLA type acted as a confounder could not be ruled out. Blood from cases was collected at the visit at which the lesion was first identified, whereas blood from controls was collected once infection was no longer detected. Median age was roughly 32 years in cases versus 38 in controls, and baseline characteristics did not differ significantly. Cases and controls were matched on year of sample collection and on age within five years. In the parent cohort, 9,500 to 13,000 women aged 18 or older were enrolled in Guanacaste, Costa Rica, during about 1993 to 1995 and then followed for approximately 7 years. Quality controls consisted of five blinded duplicates per group, for a total of about 60 samples made up of 50 or so participants and roughly ten replicates. This exploratory proof-of-principle case-control study, nested within the Guanacaste HPV Natural History Study in Costa Rica, compared TCR repertoires among women with different cervical HPV16 outcomes. The controls were around 26 women whose single incident HPV16 infection cleared within 12 months with no development of precancer or cancer.

TCR beta CDR3 regions were amplified by multiplex PCR using the immunoSEQ assay from an average of approximately 1,200 ng genomic DNA per sample. Primer bias was corrected in the assay by using a complete synthetic TCR repertoire to establish an amplification baseline. The amplicons were sequenced using the Illumina platform. As for the original processing: Sequences were error-corrected by clustering with frequency ratios and a modified nearest-neighbor algorithm and were then analyzed in the immunoSEQ Analyzer with IMGT gene definitions. At each rarefaction depth, TCR richness and evenness were averaged across 20 rarefaction repeats, and samples with fewer sequences than that depth were excluded. Wilcoxon rank sum tests with FDR correction were used to compare relative abundances of V, D and J genes between the groups. For the blinded duplicates, the intraclass correlation was about 96% for TCR richness and averaged about 75% across roughly 69 gene segments. The immuneACCESS repertoire file appears here via TCRdb, limited to in-frame rearrangements. These files lack a portion of the clones; in checked studies, under half of the deficit traces to unresolved V genes, and the cause of the others is not known. V and J calls and clone size are copied from that table; D and trimming were computed from the DNA. This sample's listing comprises about 48,000 clones. The top ten constitute about 1.5% of the sample.

From a lookup of the germline V gene, CDR1 and CDR2 are LGHNA and YNFKEQ. There are 16 amino acids in the CDR3, from cysteine to phenylalanine inclusive. The DNA covers only part of the CDR3, 39 bases in frame from base 1. The full study reports these points: Whether associations preceded infection or resulted from infection could not be shown with the cross-sectional design, and effector/memory subsets and HPV-specific T cells were not isolated. TRBV6-7 relative abundance was lower in cases than in controls (roughly 0.12% versus 0.17%; Bonferroni P = 0.0008). Because the number of T cells in each sample was unknown, differences in richness could reflect differing T-cell content rather than repertoire biology. Cases were distinguished from controls with an estimated AUC of approximately 0.8 by random forest classifiers combining richness and V gene abundances. TCR repertoire richness was significantly higher in CIN3+ cases than in controls across sequencing depths, while evenness did not differ.

Every participant had a single incident cervical HPV16 infection, and prevalent HPV16 infections were excluded. Cervical HPV DNA was detected with MY09/MY11 PCR, and genotyping was done with dot-blot hybridization. Fifteen mL of heparinized blood was centrifuged, after which the buffy coat was aliquoted, frozen at -30 degrees C, and then stored at -80 degrees C. QIAGEN kits were used to extract genomic DNA from the buffy coat specimens. A remark on this clone: The clone's antigen remains unknown. The germline gene is not matched at one end of the junction; a read error may be the cause. The read comes to an end 3 residues before the CDR3 does, leaving the germline J gene to fill in the end.

Sequenced material: blood buffy coat. The clonotype originates from a woman between 18 and 75 years old with a cervical HPV16 infection that either progressed to CIN3+ or cleared (not recorded which). Recombination linked TRBV4-2 to TRBJ2-3; TRBD1 is perhaps the D gene, given 5 matching bases. The covered CDR3 bases are TGCGCCAGCAGCTTGACAGCCAAATCTAGCACAGATACG. Its translation is CASSLTAKSSTDT. The whole CDR3 reads CASSLTAKSSTDTQYF.